This entry features one T cell receptor (beta chain) sequence. What it recognizes is unknown. The data originate from a study of cytomegalovirus exposure and HLA in healthy donors. The study's findings and limits: Highly shared sequence variants in one cluster were likely a sequencing artifact. Exclusion applied to some V segments, including TRBV6-2 and TRBV6-3, as they were indistinguishable. The dataset shows that most TCR sequences were rare, while some public TCRs occurred in many donors. Donor immune exposure was known only as CMV serostatus.

PCR used 60 Vbeta primers and 13 Jbeta primers. Data came from immunoSEQ multiplex PCR; TCRdb stores just in-frame clones and leaves some out. The table lists about 230,000 clones, 70% to 85% of them singletons. The V end lost 6 bases, the J end lost 5 bases, and 13 bases lay between the germline ends. CDR1 is SNHLY, CDR2 FYNNEI, per germline. The CDR3 covers 14 residues. Sequenced sample: PBMCs. The rearrangement links TRBV2 to TRBJ2-2; TRBD1 is a possible D gene (6 bases). The receptor comes from a woman in her forties in good health and CMV-seronegative. CDR3 in DNA: TGTGCCAGCAGACCAGGGGTGCGTACCGGGGAGCTGTTTTTT. Translated: CASRPGVRTGELFF.